Listed below are T cell receptor beta chains from one sample, sequenced in a study of blood T cell repertoires in COVID-19. TCRdb keeps only in-frame clones here, not all; method: immunoSEQ multiplex PCR. This table has about 260,000 clones, more than 90% appearing once. Sequences were obtained from peripheral blood. The receptor set was obtained from a person aged 18 to 30 with COVID-19, enrolled during active disease. CDR3s leave out the opening cysteine and the closing phenylalanine or tryptophan.

v_call,cdr3_aa
TRBV7-8,ASSPGLAGGRSTDTQY
TRBV10-3,AISVSGNTEAF
TRBV29-1,SARDRGGNGYT
TRBV6-5,ASSRYEQY
TRBV13,ASSLQDRAYEQY
TRBV28,ASSLGGANEQY
TRBV7-2,ASPGQGARGYT
TRBV29-1,SSSRGQETQY
TRBV19,ASSTTGYEKLF
TRBV19,ASTPHRGSFTEAF
TRBV27,ASSFRRNLGELF
TRBV2,ASSASESSYEQY
TRBV7-6,ASSYNYEQY
TRBV20-1,SYLQRETQY
TRBV28,ASRVASGTYEQY
TRBV9,ASSVDGDEQY
TRBV12-3/TRBV12-4,ASSTLESGELF
TRBV4-2,ASSQDGRGLGNEQF
TRBV4-1,ASSQGVGGLSPSTDTQY